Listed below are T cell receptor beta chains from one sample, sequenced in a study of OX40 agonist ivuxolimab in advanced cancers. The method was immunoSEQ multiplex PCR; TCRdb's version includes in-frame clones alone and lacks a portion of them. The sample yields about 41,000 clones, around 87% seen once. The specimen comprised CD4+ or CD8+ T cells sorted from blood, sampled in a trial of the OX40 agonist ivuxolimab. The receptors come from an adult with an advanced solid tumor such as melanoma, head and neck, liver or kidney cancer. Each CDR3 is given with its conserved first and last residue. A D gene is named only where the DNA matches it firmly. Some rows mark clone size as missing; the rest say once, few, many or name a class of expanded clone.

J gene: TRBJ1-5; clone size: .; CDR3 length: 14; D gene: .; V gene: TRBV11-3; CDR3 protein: CASSAQGGPSPQHF; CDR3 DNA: TGTGCCAGCAGCGCCCAAGGGGGACCTAGTCCCCAGCATTTT
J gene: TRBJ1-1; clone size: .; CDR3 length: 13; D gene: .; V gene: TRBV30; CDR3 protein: CAWRAGPNTEAFF; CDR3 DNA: TGTGCCTGGAGGGCCGGGCCGAACACTGAAGCTTTCTTT
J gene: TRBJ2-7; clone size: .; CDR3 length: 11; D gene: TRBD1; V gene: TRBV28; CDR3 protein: CASSRGNEQYF; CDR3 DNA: TGTGCCAGTAGCAGGGGGAACGAGCAGTACTTC
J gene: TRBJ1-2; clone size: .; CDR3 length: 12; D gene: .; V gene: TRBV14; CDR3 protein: CASSLLDYGYTF; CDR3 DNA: TGTGCCAGCAGCCTACTTGACTATGGCTACACCTTC
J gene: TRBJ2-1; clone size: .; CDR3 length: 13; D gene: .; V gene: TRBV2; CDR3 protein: CASSDELYNEQFF; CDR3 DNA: TGTGCCAGCAGTGATGAACTTTACAATGAGCAGTTCTTC
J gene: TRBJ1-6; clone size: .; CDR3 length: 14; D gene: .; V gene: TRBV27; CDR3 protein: CASSAGRTNSPLHF; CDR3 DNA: TGTGCCAGCAGCGCGGGACGGACAAATTCACCCCTCCACTTT
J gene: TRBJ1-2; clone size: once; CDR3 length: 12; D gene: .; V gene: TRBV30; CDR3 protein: CAWTGRENGYTF; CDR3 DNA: TGTGCCTGGACGGGGCGAGAAAATGGCTACACCTTC
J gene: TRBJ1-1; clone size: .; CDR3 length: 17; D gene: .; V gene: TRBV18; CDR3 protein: CASSPPRGIDMNTEAFF; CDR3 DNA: TGTGCCAGCTCACCACCCAGGGGTATAGACATGAACACTGAAGCTTTCTTT
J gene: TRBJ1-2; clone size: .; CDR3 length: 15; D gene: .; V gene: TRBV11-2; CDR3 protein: CASSVTPDSNYGYTF; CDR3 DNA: TGTGCCAGCAGCGTAACCCCAGACAGTAACTATGGCTACACCTTC
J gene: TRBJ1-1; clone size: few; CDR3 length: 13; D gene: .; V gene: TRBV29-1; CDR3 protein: CSFSGTKATEAFF; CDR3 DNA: TGCAGCTTCTCCGGGACAAAGGCTACTGAAGCTTTCTTT
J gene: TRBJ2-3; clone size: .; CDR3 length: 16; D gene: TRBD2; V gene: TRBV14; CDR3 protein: CASPGTSGGFTDTQYF; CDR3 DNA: TGTGCCAGCCCCGGGACTAGCGGCGGGTTCACAGATACGCAGTATTTT
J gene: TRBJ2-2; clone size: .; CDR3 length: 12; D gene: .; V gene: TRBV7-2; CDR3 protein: CASSLGRGELFF; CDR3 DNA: TGTGCCAGCAGCTTAGGGCGTGGGGAGCTGTTTTTT
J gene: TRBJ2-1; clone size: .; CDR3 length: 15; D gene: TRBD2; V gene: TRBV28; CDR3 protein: CASSLGGSYANEQFF; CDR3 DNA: TGTGCCAGCAGTTTAGGCGGGAGTTATGCAAATGAGCAGTTCTTC
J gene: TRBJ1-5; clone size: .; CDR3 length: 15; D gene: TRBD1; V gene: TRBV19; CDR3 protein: CASRDRQGGYQPQHF; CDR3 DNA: TGTGCCAGTAGGGATAGACAGGGGGGTTACCAGCCCCAGCATTTT
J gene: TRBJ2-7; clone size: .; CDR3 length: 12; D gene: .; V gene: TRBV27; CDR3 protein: CASSSAGIEQYF; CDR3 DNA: TGTGCCAGCAGTTCGGCAGGGATCGAGCAGTACTTC
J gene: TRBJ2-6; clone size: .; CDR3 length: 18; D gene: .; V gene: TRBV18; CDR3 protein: CASSLRESGSAGANVLTF; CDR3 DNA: TGTGCCAGCTCACTCCGGGAGTCGGGTTCTGCTGGGGCCAACGTCCTGACTTTC
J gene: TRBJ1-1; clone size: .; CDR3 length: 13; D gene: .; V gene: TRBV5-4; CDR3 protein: CASSLIQDTEAFF; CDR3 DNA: TGTGCCAGCAGCTTAATTCAGGACACTGAAGCTTTCTTT
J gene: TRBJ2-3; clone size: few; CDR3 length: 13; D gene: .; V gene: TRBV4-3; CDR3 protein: CASSQDGGDTQYF; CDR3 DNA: TGCGCCAGCAGCCAAGATGGTGGAGATACGCAGTATTTT
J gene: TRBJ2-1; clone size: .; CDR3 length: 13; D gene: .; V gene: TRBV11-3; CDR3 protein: CASSLGPYNEQFF; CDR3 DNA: TGTGCCAGCAGCTTAGGCCCCTACAATGAGCAGTTCTTC
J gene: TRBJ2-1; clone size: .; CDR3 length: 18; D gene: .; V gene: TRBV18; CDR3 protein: CASSPEKAPEAVYNEQFF; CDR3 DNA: TGTGCCAGCTCACCAGAGAAGGCTCCTGAAGCGGTTTACAATGAGCAGTTCTTC
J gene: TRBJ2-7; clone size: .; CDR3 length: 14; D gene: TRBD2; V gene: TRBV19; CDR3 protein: CASSFSGTLYEQYF; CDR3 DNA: TGTGCCAGTAGTTTTAGCGGGACCCTCTACGAGCAGTACTTC
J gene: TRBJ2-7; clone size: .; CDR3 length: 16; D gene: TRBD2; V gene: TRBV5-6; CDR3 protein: CASSASTSGSKDEQYF; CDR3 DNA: TGTGCCAGCAGCGCCTCAACTAGCGGGAGTAAGGACGAGCAGTACTTC
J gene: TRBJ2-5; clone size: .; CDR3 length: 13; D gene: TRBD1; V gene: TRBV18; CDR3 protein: CASSGQVKETQYF; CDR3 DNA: TGTGCCAGCTCTGGACAGGTTAAAGAGACCCAGTACTTC
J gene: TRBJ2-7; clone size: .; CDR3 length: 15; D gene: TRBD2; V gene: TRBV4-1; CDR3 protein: CASSWGLQNSYEQYF; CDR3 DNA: TGCGCCAGCAGCTGGGGACTACAAAACTCCTACGAGCAGTACTTC
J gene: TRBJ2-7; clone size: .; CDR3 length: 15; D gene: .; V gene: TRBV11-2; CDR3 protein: CASSLDGTVSYEQYF; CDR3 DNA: TGTGCCAGCAGCTTAGATGGGACGGTGTCCTACGAGCAGTACTTC
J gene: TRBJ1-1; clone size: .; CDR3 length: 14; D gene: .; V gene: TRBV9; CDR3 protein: CASSVSVVDTEAFF; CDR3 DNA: TGTGCCAGCAGCGTCTCAGTCGTGGACACTGAAGCTTTCTTT
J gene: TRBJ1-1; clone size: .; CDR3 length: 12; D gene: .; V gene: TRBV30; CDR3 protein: CAWSVYTVGAFF; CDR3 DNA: TGTGCCTGGAGTGTATATACGGTCGGGGCTTTCTTT
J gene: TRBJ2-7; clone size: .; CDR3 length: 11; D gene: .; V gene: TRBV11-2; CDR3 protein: CASSLKTEQYF; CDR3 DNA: TGTGCCAGCAGCTTGAAAACCGAGCAGTACTTC
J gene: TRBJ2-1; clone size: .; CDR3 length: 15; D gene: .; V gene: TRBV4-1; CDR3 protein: CASSQADRSYNEQFF; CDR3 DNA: TGCGCCAGCAGCCAGGCTGACAGGTCCTACAATGAGCAGTTCTTC
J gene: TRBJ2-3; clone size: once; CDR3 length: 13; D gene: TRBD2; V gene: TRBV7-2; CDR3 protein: CASRMGGTDTQYF; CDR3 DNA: TGTGCCAGCAGGATGGGGGGGACAGATACGCAGTATTTT
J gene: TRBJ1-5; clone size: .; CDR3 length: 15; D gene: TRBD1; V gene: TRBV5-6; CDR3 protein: CASSLGDRNNQPQHF; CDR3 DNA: TGTGCCAGCAGCTTGGGGGACAGGAACAATCAGCCCCAGCATTTT
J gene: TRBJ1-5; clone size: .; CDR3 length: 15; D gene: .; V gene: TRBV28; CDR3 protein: CASETGAPANQPQHF; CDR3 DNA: TGTGCCAGTGAGACGGGGGCGCCGGCTAATCAGCCCCAGCATTTT
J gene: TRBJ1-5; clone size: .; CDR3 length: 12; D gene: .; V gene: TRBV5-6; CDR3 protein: CASSLGPGTQHF; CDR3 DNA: TGTGCCAGCAGCTTGGGCCCGGGGACCCAGCATTTT
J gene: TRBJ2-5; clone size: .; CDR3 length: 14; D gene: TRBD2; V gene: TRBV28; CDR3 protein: CASSKAGGGETQYF; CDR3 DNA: TGTGCCAGTAGCAAAGCGGGAGGGGGAGAGACCCAGTACTTC
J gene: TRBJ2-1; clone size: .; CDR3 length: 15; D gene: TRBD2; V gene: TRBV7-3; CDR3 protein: CASSWTSGMINEQFF; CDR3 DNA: TGTGCCAGCAGCTGGACTAGCGGGATGATTAATGAGCAGTTCTTC
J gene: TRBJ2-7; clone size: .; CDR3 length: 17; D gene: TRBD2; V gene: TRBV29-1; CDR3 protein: CSVETHQLAGVSYEQYF; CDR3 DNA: TGCAGCGTTGAAACCCACCAACTAGCGGGAGTATCCTACGAGCAGTACTTC
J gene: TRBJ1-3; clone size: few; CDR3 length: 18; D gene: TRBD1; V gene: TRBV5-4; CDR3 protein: CASSPKTGGSSSGNTIYF; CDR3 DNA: TGTGCCAGCAGCCCGAAGACAGGGGGCTCCTCCTCTGGAAACACCATATATTTT
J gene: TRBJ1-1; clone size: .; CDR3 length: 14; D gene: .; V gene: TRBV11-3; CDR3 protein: CASSLSAGNTEAFF; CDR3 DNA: TGTGCCAGCAGTCTCAGTGCAGGGAACACTGAAGCTTTCTTT
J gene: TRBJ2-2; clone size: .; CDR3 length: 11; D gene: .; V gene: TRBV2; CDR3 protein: CASKGTGELFF; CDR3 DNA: TGTGCCAGCAAGGGGACCGGGGAGCTGTTTTTT
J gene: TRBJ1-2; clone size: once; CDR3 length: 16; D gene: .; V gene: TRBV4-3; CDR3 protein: CASSRGDSGESYGYTF; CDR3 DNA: TGCGCCAGCAGCCGGGGAGATTCGGGGGAGTCATATGGCTACACCTTC
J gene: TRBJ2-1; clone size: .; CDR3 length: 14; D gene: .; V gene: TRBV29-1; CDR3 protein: CSSSPGQSYNEQFF; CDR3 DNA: TGCAGCTCCTCCCCAGGACAGTCTTACAATGAGCAGTTCTTC
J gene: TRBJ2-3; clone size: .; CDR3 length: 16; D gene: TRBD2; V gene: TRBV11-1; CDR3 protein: CASSLRLAGATDTQYF; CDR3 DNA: TGTGCCAGCAGCTTACGACTAGCGGGAGCAACAGATACGCAGTATTTT
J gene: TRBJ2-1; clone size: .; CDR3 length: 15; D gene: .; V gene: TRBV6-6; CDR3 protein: CASSSTSNSYNEQFF; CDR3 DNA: TGTGCCAGCAGTAGTACTAGCAACTCTTACAATGAGCAGTTCTTC
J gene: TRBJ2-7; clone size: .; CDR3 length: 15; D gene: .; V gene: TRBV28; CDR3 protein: CASKGGTASSYEQYF; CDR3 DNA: TGTGCCAGCAAAGGAGGGACTGCAAGCTCCTACGAGCAGTACTTC
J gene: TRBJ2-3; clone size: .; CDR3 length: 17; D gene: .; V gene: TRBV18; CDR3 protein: CASSPSVAILGTDTQYF; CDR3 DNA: TGTGCCAGCTCACCATCAGTCGCAATCCTTGGCACAGATACGCAGTATTTT
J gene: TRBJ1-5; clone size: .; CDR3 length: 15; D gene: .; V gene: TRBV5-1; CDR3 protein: CASSLGTENYQPQHF; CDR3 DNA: TGCGCCAGCAGCTTGGGGACAGAGAACTATCAGCCCCAGCATTTT
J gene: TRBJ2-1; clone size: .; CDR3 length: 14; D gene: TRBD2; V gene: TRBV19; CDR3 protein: CASSSSGRGSEQFF; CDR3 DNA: TGTGCCAGTAGTAGTAGCGGGAGAGGTAGTGAGCAGTTCTTC
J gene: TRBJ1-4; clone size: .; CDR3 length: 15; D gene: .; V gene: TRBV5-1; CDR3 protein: CASSQGPSTNEKLFF; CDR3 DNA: TGCGCCAGCAGCCAGGGACCTTCAACTAATGAAAAACTGTTTTTT
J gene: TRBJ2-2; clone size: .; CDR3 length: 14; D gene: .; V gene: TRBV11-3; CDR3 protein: CASSPARSTGELFF; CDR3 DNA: TGTGCCAGCAGCCCTGCCAGGAGTACCGGGGAGCTGTTTTTT
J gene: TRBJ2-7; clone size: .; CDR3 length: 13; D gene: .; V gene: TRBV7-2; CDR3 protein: CASSLGGPYEQYF; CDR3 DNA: TGTGCCAGCAGCTTGGGTGGGCCCTACGAGCAGTACTTC